This TCR beta chain is drawn from a study of post-analysis software for immune sequencing data. At the level of the study: The study covered relapsing-remitting, secondary progressive and progressive-relapsing courses of multiple sclerosis. Study findings and constraints: The normalized Chao1 diversity of multiple sclerosis patients was significantly lower than that of controls. Under the F measure, samples that were prepared in one batch clustered strongly together. TRBV5-6, TRBV5-1 and TRBV20-1 were among roughly 5 TRBV segments more frequent in patients than controls.

As to this clonotype: The antigen is unknown.

The CDR3 is 16 residues long. The J segment lost 0 bases and the V segment lost 6 bases, leaving 8 bases of the junction unmatched. Looked up from germline, CDR1 is MDHEN and CDR2 is SYDVKM. Unique-molecular-identifier-tagged TCR beta cDNA libraries were used. In TCRdb, the PCR reads were re-called with MiXCR into one record per CDR3 protein. This sample has about 460,000 distinct CDR3 sequences, with roughly 45% found just once. The sequence came from a girl between 5 and 17 years old with multiple sclerosis. Sequenced: blood. The gene calls are TRBV28 and TRBJ2-3; 8 positions agree with TRBD2. The CDR3 nucleotides are TGTGCCAGCAGCCCCCGGACTAGCCCTAGCACAGATACGCAGTATTTT. Translated: CASSPRTSPSTDTQYF. The entire variable domain, with the rest obtained from reference TRBV28 and TRBJ2-3, is as follows: DVKVTQSSRYLVKRTGEKVFLECVQDMDHENMFWYRQDPGLGLRLIYFSYDVKMKEKGDIPEGYSVSREKKERFSLILESASTNQTSMYLCASSPRTSPSTDTQYFGPGTRLTVL.